The 23 T cell receptor beta chains reported below all come from one sample, sequenced in a study of blood T cells in healthy people across ages. With a J-beta primer mix and a sample-barcoded 5' primer, a second PCR ran about 7 to 12 cycles. TCRdb processed the 5' RACE reads anew with MiXCR; each CDR3 protein has one entry. The table includes about 800,000 distinct CDR3 sequences, more than 20% detected once. The data were also submitted as part of a second study, on T cells of mothers and their children.

Source material: blood. The receptors come from a boy aged 5-17 years in good health.

The CDR3 nucleotides read TGCGCCAGCAGCCCCGAGGAGGGGGCATATGGGCCCCAGCATTTT. Amino acids: CASSPEEGAYGPQHF. J is TRBJ1-5 and V is TRBV5-1; 7 nucleotides align to TRBD1. Germline lookup yields CDR1 SGHRS and CDR2 YFSETQ. The CDR3 has 15 amino acids. V lost 4 bases and J lost 9; bases outside the gene matches: 13.

On this clonotype itself: At one end the junction does not follow the germline gene, possibly because of a read error. The rearrangement links TRBV6-5 to TRBJ1-1, with D perhaps matching TRBD1 (6 bases). Per germline, CDR1 MNHEY and CDR2 SVGAGI. The CDR3 totals 14 residues. Here the CDR3 DNA reads TGTGCCAGCAGTTACGCAGGGGAAAACACTGAAGCTTTGTTT. Protein: CASSYAGENTEALF.

The gene calls are TRBV20-1 and TRBJ1-2, with D uncertain. V lost 1 base and J 7 bases, leaving 13 bases between the germline ends. The germline V gene has CDR1 DFQATT and CDR2 SNEGSKA (reference sequence). The CDR3 spans 13 residues. CDR3 nucleotides: TGCAGTGCTAGAGTCAGGTTGCTCGGTGGCTACACCTTC. The encoded protein is CSARVRLLGGYTF.

This chain joins TRBV7-8 and TRBJ2-3; 7 bases align to TRBD2. The CDR3 consists of 16 residues. Germline V lookup: CDR1 SGHVS, CDR2 FQNEAQ. Trimming took 1 base from V and 3 from J; bases not matched to a gene: 7. Here the CDR3 reads CASSLDAGVGTDTQYF. The CDR3 region has the DNA TGTGCCAGCAGCTTAGACGCGGGAGTCGGGACAGATACGCAGTATTTT.

Only a few counts were recorded for this clonotype. The J gene is TRBJ2-3, the V gene TRBV7-3; no definite D call. Looked up from germline, CDR1 is SGHTA and CDR2 is FQGTGA. CDR3 length: 14 residues. Trimming took 4 bases from V and 2 from J, leaving 10 bases between them. CDR3 bases: TGTGCCAGCAGCTCAAACGGATTCACAGATACGCAGTATTTT. Protein: CASSSNGFTDTQYF.

Only a few counts were recorded for this clonotype. This sequence joins TRBV9 and TRBJ2-1, with a tentative D call TRBD1 (6 bases). The ends were cut back, 4 bases at V and 1 base at J, with 18 bases in the middle. Germline V gene sequence: CDR1 SGDLS, CDR2 YYNGEE. The CDR3 runs 17 residues. The CDR3 DNA sequence: TGTGCCAGCAGCCCACACAGGGAGTACTGGTCCTACAATGAGCAGTTCTTC. Encoded protein: CASSPHREYWSYNEQFF.

The J gene is TRBJ2-6, the V gene TRBV18; 10 bases align to TRBD1. Germline-derived CDR1 and CDR2 are KGHSH and LQKENI. This CDR3 contains 18 residues. The trim removed 5 bases at V and 0 bases at J, leaving 7 bases unmatched. The CDR3 nucleotides are TGTGCCAGCTCATCCGGGACAGGGGCGTTCTCTGGGGCCAACGTCCTGACTTTC. It translates to CASSSGTGAFSGANVLTF.

The V gene is TRBV7-9, the J gene TRBJ1-2, with 7 bases identical to TRBD1. After removal of 5 bases from V and 3 bases from J, the junction contained 12 bases not matched to a gene. This CDR3 is 16 amino acids long. CDR1 is SEHNR, CDR2 FQNEAQ, per germline (reference sequence). Here the CDR3 DNA reads TGTGCCAGCAGCCTTAGCCTACTAGGGACAGACTATGGCTACACCTTC. Translated: CASSLSLLGTDYGYTF.

This clonotype was counted only a few times. The gene calls are TRBV7-9 and TRBJ2-5, with D possibly TRBD2 on 5 matching bases. CDR1 is SEHNR and CDR2 is FQNEAQ in the germline V gene (reference sequence). This CDR3 has 16 residues. With 6 bases removed from V and 2 bases from J, the gap between germline ends came to 19 bases. The CDR3 sequence is CASSQLGTGVQETQYF. CDR3 nucleotide sequence: TGTGCCAGCAGTCAACTAGGAACTGGGGTACAAGAGACCCAGTACTTC.

J is TRBJ2-7 and V is TRBV4-1; weak D call: TRBD1 (6 bases). CDR3 length: 16 residues. V gave up 3 bases and J gave up 5 bases, with 20 bases separating them. CDR1 and CDR2 from the germline V gene are MGHRA and YSYEKL. The CDR3 nucleotides read TGCGCCAGCAGCCATGGACCAAGACAGGCGTGGGACGAGCAGTACTTC. It is translated as CASSHGPRQAWDEQYF.

V gene TRBV28 combines with J gene TRBJ1-3; weak D call: TRBD1 (5 bases). Trimming pared 6 bases from V and 2 bases from J, leaving 17 bases between. The CDR3 sequence is 16 residues long. Germline CDR1 MDHEN, CDR2 SYDVKM. The CDR3 protein is CASSRPAGRAGNTIYF. In DNA form, the CDR3 reads TGTGCCAGCAGCCGACCGGCGGGGCGGGCTGGAAACACCATATATTTT.

This clonotype came up a few times. The chain has TRBV27 and TRBJ2-1, with 7 bases aligning to TRBD2. The trim removed 4 bases at V and 3 bases at J, leaving 9 bases unmatched. This CDR3 is built from 16 residues. Germline V gene sequence: CDR1 MNHEY, CDR2 SMNVEV (reference sequence). CDR3 bases: TGTGCCAGCAGTTGGGCCCAGACTAGCAGCTACAATGAGCAGTTCTTC. Translation: CASSWAQTSSYNEQFF.

The rearrangement links TRBV20-1 to TRBJ1-5; the D is unclear. This CDR3 region has 13 residues. V gave up 3 bases and J gave up 2 bases, with 8 bases separating them. The germline gives CDR1 DFQATT, CDR2 SNEGSKA (reference sequence). This chain's CDR3 is CSASMGRNQPQHF. In DNA, the CDR3 is TGCAGTGCTAGTATGGGCCGCAATCAGCCCCAGCATTTT.

This clonotype occurred a few times. The V and J genes are TRBV24-1 and TRBJ2-3; D could derive from TRBD1 or TRBD2 (5 bases each). Per the germline V gene, CDR1 is KGHDR and CDR2 is SFDVKD. Trimming took off 2 bases at V and 8 bases at J, with 19 bases between the two ends. The CDR3 sequence is 16 residues long. CDR3 region: CATSDSTGTLRVTQYF. The CDR3 nucleotides are TGTGCCACCAGTGATTCGACCGGGACCCTTCGCGTTACGCAGTATTTT.

The chain uses TRBV7-2 and TRBJ1-2, with 9 bases that match TRBD1. With V trimmed by 5 bases and J by 4 bases, 8 bases remained unmatched. Per germline, CDR1 SGHTA and CDR2 FQGNSA. This CDR3 is 15 amino acids long. The CDR3 DNA follows: TGTGCCAGCAGCGAACACAGGGGGCAGGGCTATGGCTACACCTTC. It is translated as CASSEHRGQGYGYTF.

The chain joins TRBV27 to TRBJ2-1; 10 bases match TRBD1. This CDR3 has 13 residues. Trimming cost V 11 bases and J 4 bases; bases outside gene matches: 5. In germline, CDR1 is MNHEY, CDR2 SMNVEV (reference sequence). The CDR3 nucleotides are TGTGCCTCCGGGACAGGGGTTTACAATGAGCAGTTCTTC. Translated, it gives CASGTGVYNEQFF.

This clonotype was counted a few times. This chain links TRBV9 with TRBJ2-5; D may match TRBD1 or TRBD2 (5 bases each). This CDR3 is built from 15 residues. Trimming pared 7 bases from V and 4 bases from J, leaving 20 bases between. Germline V lookup: CDR1 SGDLS, CDR2 YYNGEE. The CDR3 bases are TGTGCCAGCGCCACGGCCCGGGACGCATCAGAGACCCAGTACTTC. Protein sequence: CASATARDASETQYF.

The chain uses TRBV7-2 and TRBJ2-5; 8 nucleotides line up with TRBD2. Gene TRBJ2-1 matches the end of the DNA better, so the J call may be wrong. The CDR3 sequence is 15 residues long. Germline CDR1 is SGHTA and CDR2 is FQGNSA. The CDR3 protein is CASSSGGGHYNEQFF. CDR3 DNA: TGTGCCAGCAGCTCCGGCGGGGGGCACTACAATGAGCAGTTCTTC.

The J gene is TRBJ2-3, the V gene TRBV15; 12 bases are a match to TRBD2. Per the germline V gene, CDR1 is LNHNV and CDR2 is YYDKDF (reference sequence). This CDR3 has 17 residues. V trimming: 1 base; J trimming: 3 bases; junction bases outside the gene matches: 5. CDR3 bases: TGTGCCACCAGCAGAGGCGCTAGCGGGGGGGCAACAGATACGCAGTATTTT. Translating gives CATSRGASGGATDTQYF.

This clonotype has only a few counts. The chain couples TRBV4-3 to TRBJ1-1, with D possibly being TRBD1 (5 bases). V dropped 0 bases and J dropped 1 base, with 12 bases sitting between them. Germline CDR1 reads LGHNA; CDR2 reads YSLEER. This CDR3 spans 16 amino acids. The CDR3 loop is CASSQDWEGRNTEAFF. CDR3 nucleotides: TGCGCCAGCAGCCAAGATTGGGAGGGGAGGAACACTGAAGCTTTCTTT.

J is TRBJ2-7 and V is TRBV7-9; 7 bases map to TRBD2. This CDR3 region has 16 residues. Trimming removed 5 bases from V and 2 bases from J; junction bases left unmatched: 12. The V gene's germline CDR1 is SEHNR and CDR2 FQNEAQ (reference sequence). The CDR3 spells CASSPSLGGNPYEQYF. The CDR3 DNA follows: TGTGCCAGCAGCCCCTCGTTGGGGGGGAACCCCTACGAGCAGTACTTC. Drawing the rest from reference TRBV7-9 and TRBJ2-7, the complete variable domain is DTGVSQNPRHKITKRGQNVTFRCDPISEHNRLYWYRQTLGQGPEFLTYFQNEAQLEKSRLLSDRFSAERPKGSFSTLEIQRTEQGDSAMYLCASSPSLGGNPYEQYFGPGTRLTVT.

This clonotype showed up just a few times. The V gene is TRBV3-1, the J gene TRBJ2-5, with D perhaps matching TRBD1 (6 bases). The germline V gene encodes CDR1 LGHDT and CDR2 YNNKEL (reference sequence). Trimming took 2 bases from V and 5 from J, leaving 15 bases between them. This CDR3 contains 15 residues. CDR3 coding DNA: TGTGCCAGCAGCCAACCGTGGGGACAAAAGGAGACCCAGTACTTC. This codes for CASSQPWGQKETQYF.

This clonotype occurred a few times. CDR3 coding DNA: TGTGCCGGCATGGTGGTTGGAGAGACCCAGTACTTC. This codes for CAGMVVGETQYF. The rearrangement uses TRBV2 and TRBJ2-5; D uncertain. The V gene lost 11 bases and the J gene lost 4 bases, with 14 bases spanning the gap. The CDR3 length is 12 residues. Germline V gene data show CDR1 as SNHLY and CDR2 as FYNNEI.